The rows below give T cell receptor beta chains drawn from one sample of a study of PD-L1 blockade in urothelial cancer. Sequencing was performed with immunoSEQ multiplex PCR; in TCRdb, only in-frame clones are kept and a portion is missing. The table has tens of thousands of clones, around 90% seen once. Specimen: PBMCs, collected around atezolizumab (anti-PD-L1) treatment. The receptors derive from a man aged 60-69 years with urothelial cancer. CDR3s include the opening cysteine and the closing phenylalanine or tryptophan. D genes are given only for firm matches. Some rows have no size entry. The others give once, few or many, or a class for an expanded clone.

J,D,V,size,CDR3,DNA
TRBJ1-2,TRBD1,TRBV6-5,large,CASSYSRGQGNYGYTF,TGTGCCAGCAGTTACTCGAGGGGACAGGGTAACTATGGCTACACCTTC
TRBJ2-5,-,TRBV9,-,CASSENPSEETQYF,TGTGCCAGCAGCGAAAACCCCAGCGAGGAGACCCAGTACTTC
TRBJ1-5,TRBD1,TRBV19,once,CASSILGTAYSNQPQHF,TGTGCCAGTAGTATCCTCGGGACAGCTTATAGCAATCAGCCCCAGCATTTT
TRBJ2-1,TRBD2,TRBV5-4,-,CASSPRTSGRLREQFF,TGTGCCAGCAGTCCTAGGACTAGCGGGCGCCTCCGTGAGCAGTTCTTC
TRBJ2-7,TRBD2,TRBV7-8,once,CASSSTSGITYEQYF,TGTGCCAGCAGTTCGACTAGCGGTATAACCTACGAGCAGTACTTC
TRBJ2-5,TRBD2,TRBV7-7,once,CASSLAPGLAGETQYF,TGTGCTAGCAGCTTAGCGCCGGGACTAGCGGGAGAGACCCAGTACTTC
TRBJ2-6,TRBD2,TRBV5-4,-,CASSGRGSGGAGANVLTF,TGTGCCAGCAGCGGTAGGGGTAGCGGGGGGGCTGGGGCCAACGTCCTGACTTTC
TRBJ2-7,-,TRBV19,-,CASSRQSDGYEQYF,TGTGCCAGTAGTAGACAATCAGACGGTTACGAGCAGTACTTC
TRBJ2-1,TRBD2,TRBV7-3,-,CASSLRLAGNNEQFF,TGTGCCAGCAGCTTAAGACTAGCGGGGAACAATGAGCAGTTCTTC
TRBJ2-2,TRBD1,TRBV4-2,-,CASSQEDRAITGELFF,TGTGCCAGCAGCCAAGAGGACAGGGCTATCACCGGGGAGCTGTTTTTT
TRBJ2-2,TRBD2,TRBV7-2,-,CASSLIAGVGELFF,TGTGCCAGCAGCCTGATAGCGGGAGTCGGGGAGCTGTTTTTT
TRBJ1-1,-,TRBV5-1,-,CASSGDYGTEAFF,TGCGCCAGCAGCGGCGATTACGGGACTGAAGCTTTCTTT
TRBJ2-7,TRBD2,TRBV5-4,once,CASSAQGGRAAEQYF,TGTGCCAGCAGCGCACAGGGCGGGAGGGCCGCCGAGCAGTACTTC
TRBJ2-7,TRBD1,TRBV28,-,CASSFVGQGSYEQYF,TGTGCCAGCAGTTTTGTAGGACAGGGATCCTACGAGCAGTACTTC
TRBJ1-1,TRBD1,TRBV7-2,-,CASSLYGRGRGTEAFF,TGTGCCAGCAGCTTATATGGTAGGGGGCGCGGCACTGAAGCTTTCTTT
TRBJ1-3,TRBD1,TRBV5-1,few,CASSSHSGTAGNTIYF,TGCGCCAGCAGCTCACATTCCGGGACAGCTGGAAACACCATATATTTT
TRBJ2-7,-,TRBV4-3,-,CASSQDLGVTYEQYF,TGCGCCAGCAGCCAAGATCTCGGGGTAACCTACGAGCAGTACTTC
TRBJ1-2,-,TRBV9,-,CASSVGQIQRGYTF,TGTGCCAGCAGCGTTGGACAGATTCAGAGAGGCTACACCTTC